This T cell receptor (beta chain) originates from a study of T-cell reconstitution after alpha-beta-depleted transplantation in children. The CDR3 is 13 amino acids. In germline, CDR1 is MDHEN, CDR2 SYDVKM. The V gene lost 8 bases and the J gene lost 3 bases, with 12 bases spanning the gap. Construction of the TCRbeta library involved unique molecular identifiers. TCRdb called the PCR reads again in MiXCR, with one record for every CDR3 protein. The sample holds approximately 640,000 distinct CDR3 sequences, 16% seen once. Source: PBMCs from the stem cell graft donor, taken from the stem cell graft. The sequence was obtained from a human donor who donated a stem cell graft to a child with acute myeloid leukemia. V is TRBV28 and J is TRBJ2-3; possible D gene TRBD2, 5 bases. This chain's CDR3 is CASLAAETDTQYF. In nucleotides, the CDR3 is TGTGCCAGCCTAGCCGCCGAAACAGATACGCAGTATTTT.